Shown below are 15 T cell receptor beta chains from a single sample sequenced in a study of blood T cell repertoires in COVID-19. The method was immunoSEQ multiplex PCR; TCRdb's version includes in-frame clones alone and lacks a portion of them. In the table there are hundreds of thousands of clones, approximately 86% of which are singletons. The source material was peripheral blood. These receptors came from a woman aged 65 to 85 with COVID-19, enrolled during active disease.

The chain is built from TRBV5-1 and TRBJ1-1, with unresolved D. V lost 2 bases to trimming and J lost 1 base, with 6 bases between them. The CDR3 has 13 residues. CDR1 and CDR2 from the germline V gene are SGHRS and YFSETQ. For the CDR3, the DNA is TGCGCCAGCAGCTTCGGCGGGAACACTGAAGCTTTCTTT. This sequence encodes CASSFGGNTEAFF.

The chain combines TRBV6-1 with TRBJ2-7, with TRBD2 identical over 8 bases. The J segment lost 4 bases and the V segment lost 3 bases, leaving 8 bases of the junction unmatched. The CDR3 is 15 residues long. CDR1 and CDR2 (germline): MNHNS, SASEGT. The CDR3 DNA reads TGTGCCAGCAGTGAGGCGGGGGGCGGCCATTACGAGCAGTACTTC. As protein: CASSEAGGGHYEQYF.

This sequence joins TRBV7-2 and TRBJ2-4, with TRBD1 matching over 8 bases. Germline V CDR1 and CDR2: SGHTA, FQGNSA. There are 14 residues in the CDR3. V shed 5 bases, J shed 6 bases, and the junction held 6 bases outside the gene matches. The CDR3 reads CASSQTGAGNIQYF. For the CDR3, the DNA is TGTGCCAGCAGCCAGACAGGGGCGGGAAACATTCAGTACTTC.

This clone was counted ten times or more. Within the sample, other DNA sequences also encode this same CDR3. The chain employs TRBV28 and TRBJ2-1; no reliable D call. The CDR3 is 14 residues long. CDR1 is MDHEN, CDR2 SYDVKM, per germline. The V end lost 7 bases, the J end lost 0 bases, and 10 bases lay between the germline ends. CDR3 residues: CASKLLSSYNEQFF. In DNA, the CDR3 is TGTGCCAGCAAACTGCTAAGCTCCTACAATGAGCAGTTCTTC.

As DNA, the CDR3 is TGTGCCAGAGGGCGGGACAGGGGAGAACCTTATAGCAATCAGCCCCAGCATTTT. Amino acids: CARGRDRGEPYSNQPQHF. The chain has TRBV11-2 and TRBJ1-5, with 10 positions matching TRBD1. Germline V gives CDR1 SGHAT, CDR2 FQNNGV. V dropped 9 bases and J dropped 0; count of bases not matched to a gene: 14. The CDR3 totals 18 residues.

On this clone itself: The DNA is omitted, as the CDR3 cannot be located on it reliably, and the CDR3 follows TCRdb's listing. The J gene is TRBJ1-3, the V gene TRBV21-1; the table's D call, TRBD1, was not checked against the DNA. TRBV21-1 is termed a pseudogene. The CDR3 is 16 residues long, counting both termini. The CDR3 reads CASSKVAQGAGNTIYF.

The rearrangement links TRBV27 to TRBJ2-7, with 13 bases that match TRBD2. The ends lost 6 bases at V and 2 bases at J; junction bases unmatched: 1. The CDR3 sequence is 14 residues long. CDR1 is MNHEY, CDR2 SMNVEV, per germline (reference sequence). This CDR3 reads CASRGLAGAYEQYF. The CDR3 bases are TGTGCCAGCAGAGGACTAGCGGGGGCCTACGAGCAGTACTTC.

J is TRBJ1-1 and V is TRBV18; D possibly corresponds to TRBD1 (5 bases). Deletions cut 6 bases from V and 9 bases from J, with 20 bases between. Germline CDR1 and CDR2: KGHSH and LQKENI. This CDR3 spans 14 amino acids. The CDR3 sequence is CASSPISTGEKAFF. CDR3 in DNA: TGTGCCAGCTCGCCAATATCCACAGGAGAAAAAGCTTTCTTT.

V is TRBV5-1 and J is TRBJ2-2; D may be TRBD2 (6 bases). CDR1 and CDR2 from the germline V gene are SGHRS and YFSETQ. Trimming left V 0 bases short and J 4 bases short, with 10 bases between. This CDR3 is 15 amino acids long. This CDR3 is CASSLDGGFTGELFF. The CDR3 DNA follows: TGCGCCAGCAGCTTGGACGGGGGTTTCACCGGGGAGCTGTTTTTT.

The chain carries TRBV9 and TRBJ2-1; 12 nucleotides agree with TRBD2. Germline V lookup: CDR1 SGDLS, CDR2 YYNGEE. With 4 bases clipped from V and 0 bases from J, the junction kept 14 bases outside the gene matches. CDR3 length: 20 residues. CDR3 sequence reads: CASSPILAGGDFSSYNEQFF. As DNA, the CDR3 is TGTGCCAGCAGCCCGATCCTAGCGGGGGGGGACTTCAGCTCCTACAATGAGCAGTTCTTC.

The chain is built from TRBV11-2 and TRBJ2-1; possibly TRBD2 for D (6 bases). Germline V lookup: CDR1 SGHAT, CDR2 FQNNGV. The CDR3 consists of 15 residues. The V gene lost 2 bases and the J gene lost 10 bases, with 18 bases spanning the gap. This chain's CDR3 is CASSLSNGGSFEQFF. CDR3 sequence (DNA): TGTGCCAGCAGCTTATCGAACGGGGGTAGCTTCGAGCAGTTCTTC.

The chain employs TRBV7-2 and TRBJ2-3; D is possibly TRBD1 (5 bases). Germline lookup yields CDR1 SGHTA and CDR2 FQGNSA. The CDR3 runs 14 residues. Trimming left V 6 bases short and J 1 base short, with 11 bases between. CDR3 region: CASSFRVGTDTQYF. The DNA for the CDR3 is TGTGCCAGCAGTTTCAGGGTGGGCACAGATACGCAGTATTTT.

A word on this clone: The sample holds other DNA sequences that translate to the same CDR3. The rearrangement joins TRBV18 to TRBJ2-7; D gene ambiguous. The V end was cut by 1 base, the J end by 5 bases, with 9 bases between. Germline CDR1 and CDR2: KGHSH and LQKENI. CDR3 length: 13 residues. DNA for the CDR3: TGTGCCAGCTCACCACTTGGGCTGAACGAGCAGTACTTC. This gives the protein CASSPLGLNEQYF.

This chain uses TRBV10-1 with TRBJ1-1; TRBD1 is a possible D gene (5 bases). V was pared by 1 base and J by 8 bases, with 11 bases between. The CDR3 contains 13 residues. Germline lookup yields CDR1 WNHNN and CDR2 SYGVQD (reference sequence). The CDR3 is CASSEFLAGEAFF. CDR3 in DNA: TGCGCCAGCAGTGAGTTCCTCGCAGGGGAAGCTTTCTTT.

The rearrangement links TRBV5-1 to TRBJ2-3; no clear D. Trimming cost V 4 bases and J 4 bases, with 16 bases left between them. The CDR3 contains 15 residues. Germline-derived CDR1 and CDR2 are SGHRS and YFSETQ. The CDR3 sequence: CASSRSPPTPDTQYF. CDR3 bases: TGCGCCAGCAGCCGAAGCCCCCCTACCCCAGATACGCAGTATTTT.